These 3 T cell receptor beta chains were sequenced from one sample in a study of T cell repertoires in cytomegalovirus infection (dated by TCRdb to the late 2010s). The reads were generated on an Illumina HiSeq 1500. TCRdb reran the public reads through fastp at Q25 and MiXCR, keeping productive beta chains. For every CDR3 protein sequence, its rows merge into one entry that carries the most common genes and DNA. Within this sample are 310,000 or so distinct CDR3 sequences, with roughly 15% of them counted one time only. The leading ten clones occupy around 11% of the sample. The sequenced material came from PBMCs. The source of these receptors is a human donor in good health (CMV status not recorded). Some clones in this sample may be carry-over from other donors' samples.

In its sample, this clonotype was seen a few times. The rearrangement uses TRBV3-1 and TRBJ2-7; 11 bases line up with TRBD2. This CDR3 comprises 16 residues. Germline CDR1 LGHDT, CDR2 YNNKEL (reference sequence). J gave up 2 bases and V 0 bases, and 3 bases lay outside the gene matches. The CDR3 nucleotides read TGTGCCAGCAGCCAAGACCGACTAGCGGGGACCTACGAGCAGTACTTC. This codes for CASSQDRLAGTYEQYF.

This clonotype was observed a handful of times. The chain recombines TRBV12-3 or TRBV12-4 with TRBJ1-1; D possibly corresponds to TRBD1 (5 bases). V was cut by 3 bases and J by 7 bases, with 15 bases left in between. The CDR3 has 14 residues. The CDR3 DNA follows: TGTGCCAGCAGTTTTTCCGCCACTGGGGGTGAAGCTTTCTTT. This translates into CASSFSATGGEAFF.

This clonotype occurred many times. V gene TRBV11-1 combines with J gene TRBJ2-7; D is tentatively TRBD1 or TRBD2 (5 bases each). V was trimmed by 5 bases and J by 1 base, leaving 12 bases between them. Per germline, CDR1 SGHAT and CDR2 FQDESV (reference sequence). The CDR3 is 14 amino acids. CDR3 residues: CASSVRDGSYEQYF. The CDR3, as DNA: TGTGCCAGCAGCGTCCGGGACGGATCCTACGAGCAGTACTTC.